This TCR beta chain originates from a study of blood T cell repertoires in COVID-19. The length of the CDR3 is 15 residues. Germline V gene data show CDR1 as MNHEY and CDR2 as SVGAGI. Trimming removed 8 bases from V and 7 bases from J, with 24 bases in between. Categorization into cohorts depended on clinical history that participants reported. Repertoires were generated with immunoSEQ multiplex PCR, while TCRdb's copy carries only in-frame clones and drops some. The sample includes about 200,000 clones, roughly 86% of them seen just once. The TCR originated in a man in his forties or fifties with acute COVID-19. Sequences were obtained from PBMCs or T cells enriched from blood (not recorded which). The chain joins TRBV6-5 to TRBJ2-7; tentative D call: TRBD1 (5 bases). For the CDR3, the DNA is TGTGCCAGCGGGGTAAGCGACAGTCCCTCTAAGGAGCAGTACTTC. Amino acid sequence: CASGVSDSPSKEQYF.